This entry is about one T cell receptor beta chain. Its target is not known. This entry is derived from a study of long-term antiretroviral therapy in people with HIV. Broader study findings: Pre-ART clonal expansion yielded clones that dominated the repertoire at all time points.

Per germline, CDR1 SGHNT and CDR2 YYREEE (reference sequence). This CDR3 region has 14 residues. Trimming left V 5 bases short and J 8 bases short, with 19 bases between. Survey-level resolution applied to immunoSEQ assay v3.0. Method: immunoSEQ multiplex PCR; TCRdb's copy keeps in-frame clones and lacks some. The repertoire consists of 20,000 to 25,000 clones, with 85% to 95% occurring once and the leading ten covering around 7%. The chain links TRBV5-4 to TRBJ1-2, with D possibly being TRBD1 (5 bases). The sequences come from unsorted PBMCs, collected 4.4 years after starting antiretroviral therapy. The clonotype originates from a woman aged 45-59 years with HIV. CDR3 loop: CASRDGTGGRGYTF. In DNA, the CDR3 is TGTGCCAGCAGAGACGGGACGGGCGGAAGGGGCTACACCTTC.